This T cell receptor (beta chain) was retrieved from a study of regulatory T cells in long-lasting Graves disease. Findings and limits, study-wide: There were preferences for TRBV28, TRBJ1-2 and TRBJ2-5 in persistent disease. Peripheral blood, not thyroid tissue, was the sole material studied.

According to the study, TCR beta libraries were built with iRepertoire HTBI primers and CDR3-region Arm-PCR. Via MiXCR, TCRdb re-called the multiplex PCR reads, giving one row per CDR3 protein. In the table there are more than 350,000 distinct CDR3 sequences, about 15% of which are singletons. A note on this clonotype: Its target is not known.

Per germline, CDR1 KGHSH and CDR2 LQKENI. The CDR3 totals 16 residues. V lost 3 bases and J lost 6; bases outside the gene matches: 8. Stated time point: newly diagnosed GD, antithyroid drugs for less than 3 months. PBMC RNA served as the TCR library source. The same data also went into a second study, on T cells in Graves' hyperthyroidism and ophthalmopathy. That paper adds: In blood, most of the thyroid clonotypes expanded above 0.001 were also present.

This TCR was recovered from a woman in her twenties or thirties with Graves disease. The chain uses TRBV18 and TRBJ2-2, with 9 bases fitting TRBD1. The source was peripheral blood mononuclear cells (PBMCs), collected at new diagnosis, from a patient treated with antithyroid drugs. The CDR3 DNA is TGTGCCAGCTCACCCGCGAGGACAGGGGAAGCCGGGGAGCTGTTTTTT. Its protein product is CASSPARTGEAGELFF.